One and the same sample provided the 30 T cell receptor beta chains below, sequenced in a study of blood T cell repertoires in COVID-19 (dated by TCRdb to between 2020 and 2021). Library preparation used the immunoSEQ multiplex PCR assay. The clones in this table, taken by TCRdb from immuneACCESS, are in-frame only. Not every clone is retained; where verified, under half of the shortfall comes from an unresolved V gene, and the cause of the rest is unknown. The sample table shows about 170,000 clones, and around 90% are seen once. The top ten clones comprise approximately 5% of the sample. The sequencing sample was made of peripheral blood. Every receptor here comes from a man aged 18 to 35 with COVID-19, enrolled during active disease.

The rearrangement uses TRBV19 and TRBJ2-6; D is perhaps TRBD2 (5 bases). V lost 5 bases and J lost 3, with 14 bases in between. Germline V gives CDR1 LNHDA, CDR2 SQIVND (reference sequence). CDR3 length: 16 amino acids. This CDR3 is CASSSSGVGGANVLTF. DNA for the CDR3: TGTGCCAGTAGTTCCTCCGGGGTCGGTGGGGCCAACGTCCTGACTTTC.

The J gene is TRBJ1-1, the V gene TRBV7-9, with D possibly being TRBD1 (5 bases). The CDR3 is made up of 16 amino acids. V gave up 2 bases and J gave up 1 base, with 14 bases separating them. Germline CDR1 SEHNR, CDR2 FQNEAQ (reference sequence). CDR3 coding DNA: TGTGCCAGCAGCTTACCAGGGTCGAGTGGGAACACTGAAGCTTTCTTT. As protein: CASSLPGSSGNTEAFF.

The J gene is TRBJ1-2, the V gene TRBV28, with a tentative D call TRBD1 (5 bases). This CDR3 region has 11 residues. The germline V gene encodes CDR1 MDHEN and CDR2 SYDVKM. The V and J ends lost 9 bases and 1 base respectively, with 6 bases between them. For the CDR3, the DNA is TGTGCCAGTAGGGGTAACTATGGCTACACCTTC. Protein: CASRGNYGYTF.

The V and J genes are TRBV5-4 and TRBJ2-5; TRBD1 might be the D (7 bases). There are 16 residues in the CDR3. Per the germline V gene, CDR1 is SGHNT and CDR2 is YYREEE (reference sequence). V shed 4 bases and J shed 2 bases, with 18 bases lying between them. CDR3 sequence reads: CASSLGGTAVQETQYF. The CDR3 DNA is TGTGCCAGCAGCCTCGGCGGGACAGCAGTACAAGAGACCCAGTACTTC. The whole variable domain, filled in from reference TRBV5-4 and TRBJ2-5, reads ETGVTQSPTHLIKTRGQQVTLRCSSQSGHNTVSWYQQALGQGPQFIFQYYREEENGRGNFPPRFSGLQFPNYSSELNVNALELDDSALYLCASSLGGTAVQETQYFGPGTRLLVL.

The chain links TRBV7-8 to TRBJ2-7; 8 bases align to TRBD2. This CDR3 spans 15 amino acids. After removal of 3 bases from V and 5 bases from J, the junction contained 9 bases not matched to a gene. Germline V gene lookup returns CDR1 SGHVS and CDR2 FQNEAQ. In DNA, the CDR3 is TGTGCCAGCAGCTTGAAAAGGACTAGCATCAACGAGCAGTACTTC. Its translation is CASSLKRTSINEQYF.

This chain links TRBV14 with TRBJ2-3; TRBD2 agrees at 10 bases. The CDR3 is 17 amino acids. Looked up from germline, CDR1 is SGHDN and CDR2 is FVKESK. V shed 0 bases, J shed 6 bases, and the junction held 9 bases outside the gene matches. The CDR3 spells CASSQDGLAAPGDTQYF. The CDR3 region has the DNA TGTGCCAGCAGCCAAGATGGACTAGCGGCCCCTGGGGATACGCAGTATTTT.

To note about this clone: The junction departs from the called germline gene at one end, perhaps through a read error. The chain carries TRBV7-7 and TRBJ2-1; a weak D match, TRBD2 (6 bases). Germline lookup yields CDR1 SSHAT and CDR2 FNYEAQ (reference sequence). This CDR3 is 13 amino acids long. The CDR3 reads CASSLGLGGRQFF. The CDR3 nucleotides are TGTGCTAGCAGCCTGGGACTGGGGGGAAGGCAGTTCTTC.

The chain recombines TRBV24-1 with TRBJ2-7; D is possibly TRBD1 (6 bases). The CDR3 sequence is 16 residues long. The V gene's germline CDR1 is KGHDR and CDR2 SFDVKD. The V end lost 1 base, the J end lost 4 bases, and 16 bases lay between the germline ends. The CDR3 sequence is CATSDFAGTSQYEQYF. CDR3 sequence (DNA): TGTGCCACCAGTGATTTCGCCGGGACAAGTCAATACGAGCAGTACTTC.

This sequence joins TRBV7-9 and TRBJ2-7, with 10 positions matching TRBD2. CDR1 and CDR2 (germline): SEHNR, FQNEAQ (reference sequence). The V segment lost 5 bases and the J segment 1 base; nucleotides outside the gene matches: 8. The CDR3 loop spans 16 amino acids. CDR3 nucleotides: TGTGCCAGCAGCCCTAGCGGGAGAGGTGGGTCCTACGAGCAGTACTTC. This sequence encodes CASSPSGRGGSYEQYF.

The genes are TRBV18 and TRBJ2-5, with TRBD2 identical over 9 bases. V lost 0 bases and J lost 5; bases outside the gene matches: 7. Germline values: CDR1 KGHSH, CDR2 LQKENI. CDR3 length: 16 residues. CDR3 coding DNA: TGTGCCAGCTCACCACCAGTAGCGGGAGCGGCGGAGACCCAGTACTTC. Translated: CASSPPVAGAAETQYF. The whole variable domain, remainder taken from reference TRBV18 and TRBJ2-5, is NAGVMQNPRHLVRRRGQEARLRCSPMKGHSHVYWYRQLPEEGLKFMVYLQKENIIDESGMPKERFSAEFPKEGPSILRIQQVVRGDSAAYFCASSPPVAGAAETQYFGPGTRLLVL.

The J gene is TRBJ1-4, the V gene TRBV7-9; maybe TRBD1 (6 bases). Germline loops: CDR1 SEHNR, CDR2 FQNEAQ (reference sequence). The CDR3 has 12 amino acids. Trimming took off 7 bases at V and 6 bases at J, with 9 bases between the two ends. Here the CDR3 DNA reads TGTGCCAGCAAAAGGACAGATGAAAAACTGTTTTTT. As protein: CASKRTDEKLFF.

The chain has TRBV15 and TRBJ2-1; possible D gene TRBD2, 5 bases. V was cut by 1 base and J by 9 bases, with 13 bases left in between. Germline CDR1 reads LNHNV; CDR2 reads YYDKDF (reference sequence). The CDR3 runs to 14 residues. The CDR3, as DNA: TGTGCCACCAGCAGAGGAGCTAGCCCGATTGAGCAGTTCTTC. As protein: CATSRGASPIEQFF.

The chain employs TRBV4-3 and TRBJ2-2; 8 bases map to TRBD1. The CDR3 loop spans 17 amino acids. The V gene's germline CDR1 is LGHNA and CDR2 YSLEER. V shed 4 bases, J shed 0 bases, and the junction held 7 bases outside the gene matches. CDR3 residues: CASSRDPGGANTGELFF. Written as DNA, the CDR3 is TGCGCCAGCAGCCGCGACCCAGGGGGCGCGAACACCGGGGAGCTGTTTTTT.

This chain links TRBV24-1 with TRBJ2-3; 7 bases are a match to TRBD2. V lost 2 bases, J lost 6 bases, and 7 bases stayed unmatched. This CDR3 is 15 amino acids long. Germline V CDR1 and CDR2: KGHDR, SFDVKD. In DNA form, the CDR3 reads TGTGCCACCAGTGATTCTGGCGGGGGAAGGGATACGCAGTATTTT. Translation gives CATSDSGGGRDTQYF.

This clone has only a few counts. The V and J genes are TRBV3-1 (or the pseudogene TRBV3-2) and TRBJ1-2; D call uncertain. V lost 4 bases and J lost 6, with 15 bases in between. CDR1 is LGHDT and CDR2 is YNNKEL in the germline V gene (reference sequence). This CDR3 region has 14 residues. CDR3 in DNA: TGTGCCAGCAGCCTATCAGCCAGGAGGGATGGCTACACCTTC. Amino acids: CASSLSARRDGYTF.

There are a few counts of this clone. The V gene is TRBV4-3, the J gene TRBJ2-1; D might be TRBD1 (5 bases). V was cut by 6 bases and J by 0 bases, with 9 bases left in between. The CDR3 contains 14 residues. Germline-derived CDR1 and CDR2 are LGHNA and YSLEER. The CDR3 is CASSPDSSYNEQFF. The DNA of the CDR3 is TGCGCCAGCAGTCCAGACAGCTCCTACAATGAGCAGTTCTTC.

The chain joins TRBV7-6 to TRBJ2-1, with 11 bases matching TRBD2. The CDR3 runs 15 residues. J was trimmed by 7 bases and V by 5 bases; bases with no gene match: 7. CDR1 is SGHVS, CDR2 FNYEAQ, per germline. CDR3 loop: CASSPGLAGGNEQFF. The DNA for the CDR3 is TGTGCCAGCAGCCCTGGACTAGCGGGTGGGAATGAGCAGTTCTTC.

This rearrangement joins TRBV2 to TRBJ2-7; D is unresolved. The germline V gene has CDR1 SNHLY and CDR2 FYNNEI. V was pared by 4 bases and J by 6 bases, with 16 bases between. The CDR3 is 14 residues long. CDR3 protein: CASSVGPDLSEQYF. DNA of the CDR3: TGTGCCAGCAGTGTCGGTCCCGATTTGAGCGAGCAGTACTTC.

The chain recombines TRBV10-3 with TRBJ2-7, with 8 bases fitting TRBD1. V shed 6 bases and J 1 base; nucleotides not matched to a gene: 2. The CDR3 is 13 residues long. Germline CDR1 reads ENHRY; CDR2 reads SYGVKD. The CDR3: CAIRTGDSYEQYF. In nucleotides, the CDR3 is TGTGCCATCAGGACAGGGGATTCCTACGAGCAGTACTTC.

The rearrangement joins TRBV3-1 (or the pseudogene TRBV3-2) to TRBJ1-4, with unresolved D. The CDR3 has 15 amino acids. The V gene lost 2 bases and the J gene lost 2 bases, with 9 bases spanning the gap. Germline lookup yields CDR1 LGHDT and CDR2 YNNKEL (reference sequence). The CDR3 DNA follows: TGTGCCAGCAGCCAAATGAGAACGACTAATGAAAAACTGTTTTTT. Protein: CASSQMRTTNEKLFF.

The rearrangement joins TRBV6-2 or TRBV6-3 to TRBJ2-7; TRBD1 is a possible D gene (6 bases). Deletions cut 2 bases from V and 6 bases from J, with 14 bases between. CDR1 is MNHEY, CDR2 SVGEGT, per germline. The CDR3 loop spans 14 amino acids. The CDR3 DNA sequence: TGTGCCAGCAGTTACGTGGGGGCCCTCGGCGAGCAGTACTTC. Amino acids: CASSYVGALGEQYF.

The V gene is TRBV7-3, the J gene TRBJ1-2, with 7 bases matching TRBD1. The CDR3 runs 15 residues. Germline V gives CDR1 SGHTA, CDR2 FQGTGA. Trimming at V came to 1 base and at J to 5 bases, leaving 7 bases not matched to a gene. Here the CDR3 DNA reads TGTGCCAGCAGCTTAAGAGGGCAGGGGGAGTATGGCTACACCTTC. It translates to CASSLRGQGEYGYTF.

The rearrangement joins TRBV5-6 to TRBJ1-3; D gene uncertain. V was cut by 0 bases and J by 7 bases, with 8 bases left in between. The CDR3 contains 13 residues. Germline CDR1 and CDR2: SGHDT and YYEEEE. The CDR3 DNA is TGTGCCAGCAGCTTGGGTAGAGGCAACACCATATATTTT. Its protein product is CASSLGRGNTIYF.

The chain is built from TRBV28 and TRBJ2-1; possibly TRBD1 for D (5 bases). This CDR3 region has 12 residues. Germline V lookup: CDR1 MDHEN, CDR2 SYDVKM. The V end lost 3 bases, the J end lost 10 bases, and 10 bases lay between the germline ends. For the CDR3, the DNA is TGTGCCAGCAGTTTCCTTCCAGGGGAGCAGTTCTTC. Translated, it gives CASSFLPGEQFF.

The rearrangement links TRBV9 to TRBJ1-6; D is perhaps TRBD1 (6 bases). The CDR3 is made up of 14 amino acids. Germline V gives CDR1 SGDLS, CDR2 YYNGEE. The V end was cut by 3 bases, the J end by 5 bases, with 9 bases between. CDR3 bases: TGTGCCAGCAGCGAGGGGGGGAATAATTCACCCCTCCACTTT. It specifies CASSEGGNNSPLHF.

This sequence joins TRBV4-2 and TRBJ2-3; 9 bases line up with TRBD2. CDR3 size: 16 residues. The trim removed 3 bases at V and 6 bases at J, leaving 10 bases unmatched. Per germline, CDR1 LGHNA and CDR2 YNFKEQ. The CDR3 region has the DNA TGTGCCAGCAGCCACGAAGGTAGCGGGAGTGATGATACGCAGTATTTT. It encodes CASSHEGSGSDDTQYF.

The chain links TRBV18 to TRBJ2-7, with D possibly matching TRBD2 (5 bases). The CDR3 spans 13 residues. Trimming cost V 1 base and J 5 bases, with 9 bases left between them. Germline CDR1 KGHSH, CDR2 LQKENI. The CDR3 DNA reads TGTGCCAGCTCACCACGAGCGGTGAACGAGCAGTACTTC. This gives the protein CASSPRAVNEQYF.

Comment on this clone: The sample has other DNA sequences that encode this CDR3 too. The gene calls are TRBV9 and TRBJ2-2; 8 bases line up with TRBD2. From germline, CDR1 is SGDLS and CDR2 YYNGEE. Losses at the gene ends were 0 bases for V and 5 bases for J; bases not matched to a gene: 6. The CDR3 length is 16 residues. This CDR3 reads CASSVGAGGGTGELFF. The CDR3 DNA reads as TGTGCCAGCAGCGTAGGTGCGGGAGGAGGTACCGGGGAGCTGTTTTTT.

J is TRBJ2-7 and V is TRBV4-3, with 7 bases lining up with TRBD1. The CDR3 extends over 15 amino acids. Germline loops: CDR1 LGHNA, CDR2 YSLEER. The V and J ends lost 8 bases and 3 bases, in that order; junction bases with no gene match: 13. The CDR3 region has the DNA TGCGCCAGCGGGACACCGGGACAGCCAGTCTACGAGCAGTACTTC. It codes for CASGTPGQPVYEQYF.

The rearrangement links TRBV18 to TRBJ2-1, with TRBD2 matching over 13 bases. This CDR3 is 18 amino acids long. Germline trimming cut 3 bases from V and 7 bases from J; bases unmatched to any gene: 12. Germline values: CDR1 KGHSH, CDR2 LQKENI. CDR3 residues: CASSPGPLAGGPRNEQFF. In DNA, the CDR3 is TGTGCCAGCTCACCCGGACCACTAGCGGGAGGGCCGCGGAATGAGCAGTTCTTC.